This T cell receptor beta chain was sequenced for a study of CD8+CD57+ T cells in acquired aplastic anemia. The patients chosen for sequencing had shown expansion of CD8+CD57+ cells (detected by flow cytometry). This clonotype turned up a few times. The CDR3 consists of 15 residues. Germline assignment: CDR1 MNHEY and CDR2 SMNVEV (reference sequence). After removal of 4 bases from V and 5 bases from J, the junction contained 3 bases not matched to a gene. CDR3 and TCR beta VDJ profiling relied on a genomic DNA template. TCRdb itself ran the reads through MiXCR, one entry per CDR3 protein. The table lists 180,000 or so distinct CDR3 sequences, roughly 65% of them singletons.

The sample taken for sequencing was sorted CD4+, CD8+, or CD8+CD57+ T cells (not recorded which) from PBMCs. This clonotype originated in a human donor with aplastic anemia. The chain recombines TRBV27 with TRBJ2-3, with 13 bases aligning to TRBD2. This CDR3 is CASSWGLAGRDTQYF. DNA for the CDR3: TGTGCCAGCAGTTGGGGACTAGCGGGACGAGATACGCAGTATTTT.